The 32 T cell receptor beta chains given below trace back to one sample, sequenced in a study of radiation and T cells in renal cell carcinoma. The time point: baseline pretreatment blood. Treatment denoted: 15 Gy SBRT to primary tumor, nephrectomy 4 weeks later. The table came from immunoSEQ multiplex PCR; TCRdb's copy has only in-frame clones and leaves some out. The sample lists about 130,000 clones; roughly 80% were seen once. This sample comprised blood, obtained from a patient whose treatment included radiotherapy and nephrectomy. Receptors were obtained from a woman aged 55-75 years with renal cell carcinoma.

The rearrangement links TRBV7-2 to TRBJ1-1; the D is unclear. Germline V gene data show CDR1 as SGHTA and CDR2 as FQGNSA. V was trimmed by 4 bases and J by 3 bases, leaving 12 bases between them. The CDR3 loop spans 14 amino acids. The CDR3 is CASSSLGQDTEAFF. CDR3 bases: TGTGCCAGCAGCTCCCTCGGCCAGGACACTGAAGCTTTCTTT.

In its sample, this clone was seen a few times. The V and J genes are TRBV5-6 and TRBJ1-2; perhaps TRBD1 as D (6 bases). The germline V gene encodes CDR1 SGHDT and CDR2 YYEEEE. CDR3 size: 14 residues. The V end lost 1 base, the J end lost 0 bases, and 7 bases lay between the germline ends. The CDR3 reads CASSLTGSNYGYTF. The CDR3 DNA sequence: TGTGCCAGCAGCTTGACAGGGTCTAACTATGGCTACACCTTC.

Here the CDR3 reads CASSETLLSGMEFF. CDR3 DNA sequence: TGTGCCAGCAGCGAGACCCTCCTAAGCGGGATGGAGTTCTTC. V usage is TRBV9 and J usage is TRBJ2-1, with 7 positions matching TRBD2. Germline V gene data show CDR1 as SGDLS and CDR2 as YYNGEE. This CDR3 spans 14 amino acids. V dropped 3 bases and J dropped 14; count of bases not matched to a gene: 14.

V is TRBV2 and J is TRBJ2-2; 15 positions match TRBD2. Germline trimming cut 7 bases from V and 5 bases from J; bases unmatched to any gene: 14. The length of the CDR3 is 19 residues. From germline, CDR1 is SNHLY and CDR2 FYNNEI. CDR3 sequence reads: CASKLTGTSGRLRTGELFF. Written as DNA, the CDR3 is TGTGCCAGCAAGCTCACGGGGACTAGCGGGAGGCTTCGGACCGGGGAGCTGTTTTTT.

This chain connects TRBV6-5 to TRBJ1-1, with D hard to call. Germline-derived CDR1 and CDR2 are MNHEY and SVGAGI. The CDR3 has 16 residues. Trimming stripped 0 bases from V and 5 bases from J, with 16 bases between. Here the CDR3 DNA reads TGTGCCAGCAGTTACTCGATGATTGTGAGTGGGACTGAAGCTTTCTTT. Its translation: CASSYSMIVSGTEAFF.

CDR3 nucleotide sequence: TGTGCCAGCAGCGTAGGTCCCGGGACAGGGGGCACTGAAGCTTTCTTT. Its translation: CASSVGPGTGGTEAFF. The rearrangement uses TRBV9 and TRBJ1-1; 11 positions agree with TRBD1. Per the germline V gene, CDR1 is SGDLS and CDR2 is YYNGEE. The J segment lost 4 bases and the V segment lost 0 bases, leaving 5 bases of the junction unmatched. The CDR3 totals 16 residues.

CDR3 sequence reads: CAILHRRTNTEAFF. In DNA, the CDR3 is TGTGCCATCCTGCACAGGAGGACGAACACTGAAGCTTTCTTT. The gene calls are TRBV6-4 and TRBJ1-1; possible D gene TRBD1, 5 bases. The V end was cut by 10 bases, the J end by 1 base, with 16 bases between. Per the germline V gene, CDR1 is MRHNA and CDR2 is SNTAGT. The CDR3 runs to 14 residues.

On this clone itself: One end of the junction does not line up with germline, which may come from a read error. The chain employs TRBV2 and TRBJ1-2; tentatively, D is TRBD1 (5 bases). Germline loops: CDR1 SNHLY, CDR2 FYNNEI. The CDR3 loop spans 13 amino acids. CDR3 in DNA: TGTGCCAGCAGTGGAGGGGTAATCCCTGGCGACACCTTC. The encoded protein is CASSGGVIPGDTF. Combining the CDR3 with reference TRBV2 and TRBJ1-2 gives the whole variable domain EPEVTQTPSHQVTQMGQEVILRCVPISNHLYFYWYRQILGQKVEFLVSFYNNEISEKSEIFDDQFSVERPDGSNFTLKIRSTKLEDSAMYFCASSGGVIPGDTFGSGTRLTVV.

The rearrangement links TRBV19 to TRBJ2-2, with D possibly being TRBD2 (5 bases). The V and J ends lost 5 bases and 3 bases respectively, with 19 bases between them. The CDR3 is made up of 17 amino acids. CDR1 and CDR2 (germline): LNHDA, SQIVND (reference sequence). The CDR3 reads CASSYQSRGEDTGELFF. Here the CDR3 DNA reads TGTGCCAGTAGTTACCAAAGCCGGGGAGAGGACACCGGGGAGCTGTTTTTT.

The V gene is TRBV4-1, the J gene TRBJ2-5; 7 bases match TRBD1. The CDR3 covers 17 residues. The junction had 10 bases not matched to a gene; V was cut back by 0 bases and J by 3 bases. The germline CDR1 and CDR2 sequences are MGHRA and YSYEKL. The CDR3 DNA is TGCGCCAGCAGCCAAGACCATGAGGACAGGCCAGAAGAGACCCAGTACTTC. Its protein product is CASSQDHEDRPEETQYF.

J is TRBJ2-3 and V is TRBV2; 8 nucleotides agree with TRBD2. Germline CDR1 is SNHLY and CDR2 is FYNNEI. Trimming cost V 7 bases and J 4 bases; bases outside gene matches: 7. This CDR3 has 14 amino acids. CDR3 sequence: CASNRGGGPDTQYF. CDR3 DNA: TGTGCCAGCAATCGGGGGGGCGGACCAGATACGCAGTATTTT.

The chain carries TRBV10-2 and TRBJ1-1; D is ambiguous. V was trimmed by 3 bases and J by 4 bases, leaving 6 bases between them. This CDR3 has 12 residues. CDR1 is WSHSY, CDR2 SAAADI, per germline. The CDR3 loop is CASSDGGTEAFF. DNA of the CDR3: TGCGCCAGCAGTGATGGAGGCACTGAAGCTTTCTTT.

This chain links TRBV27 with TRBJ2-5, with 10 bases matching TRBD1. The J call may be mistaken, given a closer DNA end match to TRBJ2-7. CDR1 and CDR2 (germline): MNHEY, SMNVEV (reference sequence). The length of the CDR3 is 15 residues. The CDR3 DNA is TGTGCCAGCAGTTTAATAGGGACAGGGGACTACGAGCAGTACTTC. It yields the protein CASSLIGTGDYEQYF.

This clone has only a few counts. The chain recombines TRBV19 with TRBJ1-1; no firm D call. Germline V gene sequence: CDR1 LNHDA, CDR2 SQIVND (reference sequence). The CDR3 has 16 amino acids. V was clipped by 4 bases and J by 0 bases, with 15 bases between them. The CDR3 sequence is CASSTTFDTVNTEAFF. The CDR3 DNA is TGTGCCAGTAGTACCACATTCGACACGGTGAACACTGAAGCTTTCTTT.

DNA of the CDR3: TGTGCCAGCAGCCAGGGAGGACTAGCGGAAGAGACCCAGTACTTC. Its protein product is CASSQGGLAEETQYF. The chain carries TRBV4-2 and TRBJ2-5; 10 bases line up with TRBD2. This CDR3 has 15 amino acids. The junction had 4 bases not matched to a gene; V was cut back by 3 bases and J by 3 bases. Germline V gene sequence: CDR1 LGHNA, CDR2 YNFKEQ.

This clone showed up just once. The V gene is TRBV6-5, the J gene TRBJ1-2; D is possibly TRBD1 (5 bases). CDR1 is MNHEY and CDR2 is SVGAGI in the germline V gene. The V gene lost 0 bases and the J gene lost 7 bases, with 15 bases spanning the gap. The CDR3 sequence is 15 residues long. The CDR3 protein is CASSYSYRFEGGYTF. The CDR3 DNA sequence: TGTGCCAGCAGTTACTCGTACAGGTTCGAGGGTGGCTACACCTTC.

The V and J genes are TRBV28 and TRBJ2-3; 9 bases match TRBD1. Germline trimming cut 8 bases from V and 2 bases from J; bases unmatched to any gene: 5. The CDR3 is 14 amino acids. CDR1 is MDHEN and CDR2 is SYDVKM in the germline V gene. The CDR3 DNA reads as TGTGCCAGCGGGGGACAGGGATACACAGATACGCAGTATTTT. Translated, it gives CASGGQGYTDTQYF.

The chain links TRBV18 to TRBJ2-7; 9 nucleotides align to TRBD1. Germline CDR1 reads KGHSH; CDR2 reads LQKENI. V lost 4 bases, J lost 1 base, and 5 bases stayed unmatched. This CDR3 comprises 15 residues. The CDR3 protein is CASSQGQGSSYEQYF. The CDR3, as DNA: TGTGCCAGCTCACAAGGACAGGGGTCTTCCTACGAGCAGTACTTC.

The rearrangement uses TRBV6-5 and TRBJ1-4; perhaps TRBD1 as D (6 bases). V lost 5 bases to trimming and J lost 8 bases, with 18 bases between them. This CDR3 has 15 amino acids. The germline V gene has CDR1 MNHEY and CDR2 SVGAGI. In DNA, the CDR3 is TGTGCCAGCAGTCTCCTGAGGGGGGGCGGAGAAAAACTGTTTTTT. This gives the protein CASSLLRGGGEKLFF.

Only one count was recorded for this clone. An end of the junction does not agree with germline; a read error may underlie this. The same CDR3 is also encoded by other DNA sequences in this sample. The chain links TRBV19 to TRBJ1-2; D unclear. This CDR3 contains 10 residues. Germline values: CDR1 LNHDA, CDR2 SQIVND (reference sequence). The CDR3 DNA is TGTGCCAGTAGGTTAGATGGCTACACCTTT. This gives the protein CASRLDGYTF.

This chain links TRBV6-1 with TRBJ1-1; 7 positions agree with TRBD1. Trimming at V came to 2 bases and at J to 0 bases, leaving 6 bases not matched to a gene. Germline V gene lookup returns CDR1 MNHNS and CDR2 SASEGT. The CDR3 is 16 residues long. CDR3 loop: CASSELRTGVNTEAFF. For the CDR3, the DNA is TGTGCCAGCAGTGAACTACGGACAGGCGTGAACACTGAAGCTTTCTTT.

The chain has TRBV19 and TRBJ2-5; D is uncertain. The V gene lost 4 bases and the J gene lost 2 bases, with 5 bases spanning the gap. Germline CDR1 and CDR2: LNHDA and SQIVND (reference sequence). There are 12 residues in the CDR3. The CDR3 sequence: CASSRDQETQYF. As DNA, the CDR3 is TGTGCCAGTAGTAGAGATCAAGAGACCCAGTACTTC.

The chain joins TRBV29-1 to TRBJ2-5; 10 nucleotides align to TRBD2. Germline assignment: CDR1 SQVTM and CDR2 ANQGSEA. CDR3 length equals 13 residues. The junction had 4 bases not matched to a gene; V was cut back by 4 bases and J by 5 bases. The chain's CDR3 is CSVAQTSGETQYF. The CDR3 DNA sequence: TGCAGCGTTGCGCAGACTAGCGGGGAGACCCAGTACTTC.

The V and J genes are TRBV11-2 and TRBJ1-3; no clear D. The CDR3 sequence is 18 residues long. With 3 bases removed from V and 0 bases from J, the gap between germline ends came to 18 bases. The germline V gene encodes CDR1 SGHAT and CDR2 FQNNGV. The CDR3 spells CASSLRPPRPGSGNTIYF. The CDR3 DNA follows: TGTGCCAGCAGCTTGAGACCTCCGAGGCCGGGCTCTGGAAACACCATATATTTT. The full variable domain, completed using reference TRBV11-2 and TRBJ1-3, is EAGVAQSPRYKIIEKRQSVAFWCNPISGHATLYWYQQILGQGPKLLIQFQNNGVVDDSQLPKDRFSAERLKGVDSTLKIQPAKLEDSAVYLCASSLRPPRPGSGNTIYFGEGSWLTVV.

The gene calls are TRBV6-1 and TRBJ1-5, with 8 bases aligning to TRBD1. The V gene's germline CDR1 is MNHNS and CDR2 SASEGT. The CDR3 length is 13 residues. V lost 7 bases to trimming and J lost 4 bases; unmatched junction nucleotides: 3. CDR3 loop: CASTRTGNQPQHF. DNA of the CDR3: TGTGCCAGCACCAGGACAGGGAATCAGCCCCAGCATTTT.

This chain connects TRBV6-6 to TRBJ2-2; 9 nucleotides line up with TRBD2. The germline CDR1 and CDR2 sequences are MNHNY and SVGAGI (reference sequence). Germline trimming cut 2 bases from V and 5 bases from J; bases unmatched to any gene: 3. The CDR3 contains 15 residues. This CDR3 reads CASSYPSGGTGELFF. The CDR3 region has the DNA TGTGCCAGCAGTTACCCCAGCGGGGGGACCGGGGAGCTGTTTTTT.

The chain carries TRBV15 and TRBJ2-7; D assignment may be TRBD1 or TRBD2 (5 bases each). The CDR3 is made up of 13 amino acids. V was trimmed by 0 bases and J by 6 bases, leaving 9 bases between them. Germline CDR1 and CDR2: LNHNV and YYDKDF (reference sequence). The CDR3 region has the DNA TGTGCCACCAGCAGAGATCCAGGGACCGAGCAGTACTTC. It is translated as CATSRDPGTEQYF.

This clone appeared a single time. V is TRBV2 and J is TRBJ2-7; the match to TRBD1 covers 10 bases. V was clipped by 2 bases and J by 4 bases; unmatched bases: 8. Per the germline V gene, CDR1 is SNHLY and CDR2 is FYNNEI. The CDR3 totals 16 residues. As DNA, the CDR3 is TGTGCCAGCAGTGAATCGTGGGACAGGGGAAATTACGAGCAGTACTTC. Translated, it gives CASSESWDRGNYEQYF. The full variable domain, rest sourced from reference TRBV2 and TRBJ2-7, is EPEVTQTPSHQVTQMGQEVILRCVPISNHLYFYWYRQILGQKVEFLVSFYNNEISEKSEIFDDQFSVERPDGSNFTLKIRSTKLEDSAMYFCASSESWDRGNYEQYFGPGTRLTVT.

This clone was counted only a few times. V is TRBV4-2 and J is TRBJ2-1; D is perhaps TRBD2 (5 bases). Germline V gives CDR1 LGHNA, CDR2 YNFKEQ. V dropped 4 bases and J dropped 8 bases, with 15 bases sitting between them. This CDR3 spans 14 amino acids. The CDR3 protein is CASSPYLARDEQFF. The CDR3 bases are TGTGCCAGCAGCCCGTATCTAGCTCGGGATGAGCAGTTCTTC.

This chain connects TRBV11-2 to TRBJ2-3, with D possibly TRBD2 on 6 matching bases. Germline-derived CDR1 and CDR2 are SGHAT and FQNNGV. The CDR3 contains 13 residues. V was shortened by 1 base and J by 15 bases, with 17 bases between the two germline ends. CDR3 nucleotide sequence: TGTGCCAGCAGCTTAGGAATGCGGGGCCGGGTCTATTTT. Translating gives CASSLGMRGRVYF.

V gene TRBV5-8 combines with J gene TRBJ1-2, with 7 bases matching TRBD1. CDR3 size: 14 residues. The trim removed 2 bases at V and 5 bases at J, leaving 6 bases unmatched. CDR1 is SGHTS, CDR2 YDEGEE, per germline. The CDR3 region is CASSLETGRYGYTF. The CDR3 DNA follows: TGTGCCAGCAGCTTAGAGACAGGGCGTTATGGCTACACCTTC.

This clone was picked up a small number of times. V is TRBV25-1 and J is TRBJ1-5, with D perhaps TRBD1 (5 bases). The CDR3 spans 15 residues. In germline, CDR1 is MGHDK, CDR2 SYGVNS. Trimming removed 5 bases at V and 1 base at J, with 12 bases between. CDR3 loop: CASSPSGGSNQPQHF. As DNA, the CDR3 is TGTGCCAGCAGTCCGAGCGGGGGAAGCAATCAGCCCCAGCATTTT.